One sample yielded the 27 T cell receptor beta chains listed below, sequenced in a study of T cells in localized non-small cell lung cancer. The table came from immunoSEQ multiplex PCR; TCRdb's copy has only in-frame clones and leaves some out. The data hold roughly 35,000 clones, with around 92% observed a single time. The material was peripheral blood, obtained before any cancer treatment. All receptors come from a female donor at least 60 years old with stage I lung adenocarcinoma.

The chain employs TRBV5-1 and TRBJ1-2, with D perhaps TRBD1 (5 bases). The V gene's germline CDR1 is SGHRS and CDR2 YFSETQ. This CDR3 is built from 14 residues. V dropped 4 bases and J dropped 2 bases, with 12 bases sitting between them. The CDR3 DNA is TGCGCCAGCAGCGTGGGGCGGAGCAACTATGGCTACACCTTC. This gives the protein CASSVGRSNYGYTF.

This clone was found once. The genes are TRBV10-3 and TRBJ1-3, with 8 bases identical to TRBD1. Trimming cost V 10 bases and J 5 bases; bases outside gene matches: 16. CDR1 ENHRY and CDR2 SYGVKD come from the germline V gene. This CDR3 is built from 16 residues. In nucleotides, the CDR3 is TGTGCCACCCGACTCAGTGGAGACAGGGGCAGAAACACCATATATTTT. This encodes CATRLSGDRGRNTIYF.

The CDR3 DNA follows: TGTGCCAGCAGCACGCTGCGCACCGGGGAGCTGTTTTTT. Protein sequence: CASSTLRTGELFF. V gene TRBV6-5 combines with J gene TRBJ2-2; no definite D call. With 6 bases removed from V and 4 bases from J, the gap between germline ends came to 9 bases. The length of the CDR3 is 13 residues. Germline V CDR1 and CDR2: MNHEY, SVGAGI.

The table lists this clone with a count of one. The V gene is TRBV4-3, the J gene TRBJ2-1; 15 bases are a match to TRBD2. Germline-derived CDR1 and CDR2 are LGHNA and YSLEER. J was trimmed by 8 bases and V by 5 bases; bases with no gene match: 4. This CDR3 region has 15 residues. DNA of the CDR3: TGCGCCAGCAGCAGGACTAGCGGGGGGGCTGATGAGCAGTTCTTC. It translates to CASSRTSGGADEQFF.

This chain uses TRBV6-1 with TRBJ2-7; TRBD1 agrees at 8 bases. CDR1 is MNHNS, CDR2 SASEGT, per germline. This CDR3 comprises 14 residues. Trimming took 1 base from V and 3 from J; bases not matched to a gene: 2. In DNA, the CDR3 is TGTGCCAGCAGTGAAGGGACAGGGTTCTACGAGCAGTACTTC. Encoded protein: CASSEGTGFYEQYF.

This chain joins TRBV4-1 and TRBJ1-5, with D possibly being TRBD1 (5 bases). The CDR3 has 15 residues. Per the germline V gene, CDR1 is MGHRA and CDR2 is YSYEKL. Trimming pared 3 bases from V and 0 bases from J, leaving 9 bases between. The CDR3 coding sequence is TGCGCCAGCAGCCAGGGACGGTCTAGCAATCAGCCCCAGCATTTT. Encoded protein: CASSQGRSSNQPQHF.

V gene TRBV27 combines with J gene TRBJ1-1; D is perhaps TRBD1 (6 bases). This CDR3 has 14 residues. Per the germline V gene, CDR1 is MNHEY and CDR2 is SMNVEV (reference sequence). V was shortened by 2 bases and J by 3 bases, with 10 bases between the two germline ends. CDR3 sequence (DNA): TGTGCCAGCAGTTTACAGGGGCGAGACACTGAAGCTTTCTTT. Amino acid sequence: CASSLQGRDTEAFF.

The V and J genes are TRBV6-1 and TRBJ1-1; tentative D call: TRBD1 (5 bases). The germline V gene has CDR1 MNHNS and CDR2 SASEGT. V lost 2 bases and J lost 11, with 15 bases in between. This CDR3 has 13 amino acids. The CDR3 DNA is TGTGCCAGCAGTGAACCAGGGTCCAGAGGGGCTTTCTTT. As protein: CASSEPGSRGAFF.

This clone was observed once. CDR3 sequence reads: CASSLSGPNTEAFF. In DNA form, the CDR3 reads TGTGCCAGCAGTTTATCGGGGCCGAACACTGAAGCTTTCTTT. J is TRBJ1-1 and V is TRBV6-5, with D possibly matching TRBD1 (5 bases). This CDR3 is 14 amino acids long. Germline CDR1 reads MNHEY; CDR2 reads SVGAGI. Trimming pared 4 bases from V and 1 base from J, leaving 10 bases between.

This clone has a single count. This chain links TRBV6-5 with TRBJ2-7; D is undetermined. V was pared by 4 bases and J by 2 bases, with 3 bases between. In germline, CDR1 is MNHEY, CDR2 SVGAGI. CDR3 length equals 11 residues. CDR3 bases: TGTGCCAGCAGTTCGCCCTACGAGCAGTACTTC. It yields the protein CASSSPYEQYF.

This sequence joins TRBV28 and TRBJ2-2; 9 bases align to TRBD1. The CDR3 runs to 15 residues. The ends lost 5 bases at V and 6 bases at J; junction bases unmatched: 7. Germline lookup yields CDR1 MDHEN and CDR2 SYDVKM. CDR3 in amino acids: CASSRDRALAGELFF. The CDR3 region has the DNA TGTGCCAGCAGTCGGGACAGGGCGCTAGCCGGGGAGCTGTTTTTT.

The chain couples TRBV10-3 to TRBJ1-2; D uncertain. The CDR3 has 16 residues. Trimming took 3 bases from V and 1 from J, leaving 15 bases between them. Germline CDR1 and CDR2: ENHRY and SYGVKD. CDR3 DNA sequence: TGTGCCATCAGTGACCTATTCGCCAGAAATAACTATGGCTACACCTTC. Translated, it gives CAISDLFARNNYGYTF.

The chain employs TRBV6-5 and TRBJ2-2; TRBD1 agrees at 8 bases. The V segment lost 0 bases and the J segment 6 bases; nucleotides outside the gene matches: 6. Germline-derived CDR1 and CDR2 are MNHEY and SVGAGI. This CDR3 has 16 amino acids. CDR3 protein: CASSYSTGERAGELFF. CDR3 sequence (DNA): TGTGCCAGCAGTTACTCGACAGGGGAACGGGCCGGGGAGCTGTTTTTT.

V is TRBV2 and J is TRBJ1-2; unclear D gene. The germline CDR1 and CDR2 sequences are SNHLY and FYNNEI. The CDR3 sequence is 14 residues long. V was cut by 2 bases and J by 2 bases, with 9 bases left in between. The CDR3, as DNA: TGTGCCAGCAGTGAAAGGGAACAGAACTATGGCTACACCTTC. It is translated as CASSEREQNYGYTF.

The CDR3 DNA is TGTGCCAGCAGCAACAGGGCAGGCGGGGAGCTGTTTTTT. It encodes CASSNRAGGELFF. The chain joins TRBV6-1 to TRBJ2-2; D possibly corresponds to TRBD1 (6 bases). The CDR3 covers 13 residues. Trimming took 6 bases from V and 7 from J, leaving 12 bases between them. Germline CDR1 and CDR2: MNHNS and SASEGT.

The chain employs TRBV6-1 and TRBJ1-5; D possibly corresponds to TRBD1 (6 bases). The ends were cut back, 2 bases at V and 1 base at J, with 9 bases in the middle. Germline values: CDR1 MNHNS, CDR2 SASEGT. The CDR3 covers 15 residues. The CDR3 reads CASSESGQSNQPQHF. The CDR3 coding sequence is TGTGCCAGCAGTGAATCCGGACAGAGCAATCAGCCCCAGCATTTT.

The CDR3 here is CASSRRGGAGDTQYF. The DNA of the CDR3 is TGTGCCAGCAGCCGGAGGGGGGGCGCAGGGGATACGCAGTATTTT. The chain links TRBV5-8 to TRBJ2-3; the D gene is possibly TRBD2 (7 bases). The CDR3 loop spans 15 amino acids. The germline gives CDR1 SGHTS, CDR2 YDEGEE. V was clipped by 4 bases and J by 6 bases, with 18 bases between them.

The chain links TRBV5-6 to TRBJ2-2; D not certain. The germline CDR1 and CDR2 sequences are SGHDT and YYEEEE. The CDR3 sequence is 14 residues long. V was pared by 6 bases and J by 2 bases, with 11 bases between. The CDR3 region has the DNA TGTGCCAGCACCCTAGGACCCAACACCGGGGAGCTGTTTTTT. This encodes CASTLGPNTGELFF.

DNA of the CDR3: TGCGCCAGCAGCGACCGTGGGGGGGTGAACACTGAAGCTTTCTTT. Translation: CASSDRGGVNTEAFF. This chain uses TRBV5-1 with TRBJ1-1; a weak D match, TRBD1 (5 bases). Trimming pared 4 bases from V and 0 bases from J, leaving 13 bases between. CDR1 and CDR2 (germline): SGHRS, YFSETQ. The CDR3 contains 15 residues.

The genes are TRBV30 and TRBJ1-4, with 7 bases aligning to TRBD1. Germline-derived CDR1 and CDR2 are GTSNPN and SVGIG (reference sequence). J lost 7 bases, V lost 3 bases, and 11 bases had no gene match. The CDR3 totals 15 residues. The CDR3 loop reads CAWRGTGVFGEKLFF. Written as DNA, the CDR3 is TGTGCCTGGAGAGGTACAGGGGTCTTCGGTGAAAAACTGTTTTTT.

This rearrangement joins TRBV7-9 to TRBJ2-5; 8 positions match TRBD2. Trimming removed 5 bases from V and 7 bases from J; junction bases left unmatched: 6. CDR3 length: 13 amino acids. CDR1 SEHNR and CDR2 FQNEAQ come from the germline V gene (reference sequence). DNA of the CDR3: TGTGCCAGCAGCGACCCTCGGGGGGGGACCCAGTACTTC. It encodes CASSDPRGGTQYF.

V usage is TRBV29-1 and J usage is TRBJ1-1; TRBD1 matches 8 bases. V shed 4 bases and J 0 bases; nucleotides not matched to a gene: 16. Per the germline V gene, CDR1 is SQVTM and CDR2 is ANQGSEA. The CDR3 is 18 amino acids. CDR3 loop: CSVGISKTGVIMNTEAFF. CDR3 nucleotides: TGCAGCGTTGGGATTTCTAAGACAGGGGTGATCATGAACACTGAAGCTTTCTTT.

This chain connects TRBV29-1 to TRBJ2-7; D possibly corresponds to TRBD1 (6 bases). The CDR3 extends over 13 amino acids. Trimming took off 6 bases at V and 7 bases at J, with 19 bases between the two ends. Germline assignment: CDR1 SQVTM and CDR2 ANQGSEA. CDR3 residues: CSVGTTRFWEQYF. In nucleotides, the CDR3 is TGCAGCGTCGGGACAACCAGGTTCTGGGAGCAGTACTTC.

This clone was counted a few times. This chain uses TRBV7-9 with TRBJ2-2; 8 nucleotides line up with TRBD2. With V trimmed by 6 bases and J by 4 bases, 10 bases remained unmatched. This CDR3 is built from 16 residues. Germline values: CDR1 SEHNR, CDR2 FQNEAQ (reference sequence). In DNA, the CDR3 is TGTGCCAGCAGGACCCCCAATAGCGGGGTCACCGGGGAGCTGTTTTTT. Its protein product is CASRTPNSGVTGELFF.

This clone has only one observation. The gene calls are TRBV5-6 and TRBJ2-7; D is unclear. V lost 3 bases to trimming and J lost 5 bases, with 12 bases between them. Germline assignment: CDR1 SGHDT and CDR2 YYEEEE. This CDR3 has 13 amino acids. The DNA of the CDR3 is TGTGCCAGCAGCTCCCACTCTACGGACGAGCAGTACTTC. Translating it yields CASSSHSTDEQYF.

This rearrangement joins TRBV5-1 to TRBJ2-7; D assignment may be TRBD1 or TRBD2 (5 bases each). Germline CDR1 is SGHRS and CDR2 is YFSETQ. This CDR3 comprises 15 residues. V was cut by 1 base and J by 2 bases, with 13 bases left in between. CDR3 bases: TGCGCCAGCAGCTTGACCGGGACCGCAACCTACGAGCAGTACTTC. It codes for CASSLTGTATYEQYF.

A few counts support this clone. The chain combines TRBV6-1 with TRBJ1-6, with TRBD1 as a possible D gene (5 bases). This CDR3 region has 13 residues. In germline, CDR1 is MNHNS, CDR2 SASEGT. Trimming removed 0 bases at V and 10 bases at J, with 7 bases between. The CDR3 region has the DNA TGTGCCAGCAGTGAAGCTCAGGGATCACCCCTCCACTTT. Amino acid sequence: CASSEAQGSPLHF.